This T cell receptor beta chain was sequenced in a study of beta chain features in type 1 diabetes. About the study: The study found patients and healthy donors alike in age, gender and cell yields.

Study results and caveats: Patients' naive, central memory and Treg TCRB repertoires seemed closer to one another than those of healthy donors. Whether HLA type influences TCRB rearrangement remained unresolved here. Across all four CD4+ subsets, people with type 1 diabetes showed modestly shorter TCRB CDR3s.

As for this clone: Its specificity is not known.

The CDR3 is 12 residues long. Trimming removed 3 bases from V and 15 bases from J, with 14 bases in between. From germline, CDR1 is SEHNR and CDR2 FQNEAQ (reference sequence). The entirety of the isolated RNA underwent reverse transcription, so expressed TCRB transcripts were sequenced. Profiled with immunoSEQ multiplex PCR; TCRdb holds only in-frame clones, not every one. The repertoire holds some 130,000 clones, with 7% to 10% as singletons. A CD45RO/CCR7/CD25/CD127/CD95/CD27 panel sorted naive, central memory, regulatory and stem cell-like memory CD4+ cells. This receptor was identified in a man younger than 45 with type 1 diabetes. The sample consisted of central memory CD4+ T cells from blood. The chain joins TRBV7-9 to TRBJ1-4; D unresolved. The CDR3 reads CASSFTSSALFF. The CDR3 nucleotides read TGTGCCAGCAGCTTTACTTCGAGTGCCTTGTTTTTT.